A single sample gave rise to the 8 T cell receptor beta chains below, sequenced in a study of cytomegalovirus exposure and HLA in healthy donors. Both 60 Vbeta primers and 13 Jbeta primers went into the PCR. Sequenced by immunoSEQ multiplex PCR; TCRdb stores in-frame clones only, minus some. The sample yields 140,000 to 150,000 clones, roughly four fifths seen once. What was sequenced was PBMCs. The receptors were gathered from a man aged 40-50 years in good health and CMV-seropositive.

In DNA, the CDR3 is TGTGCCAGCAGCCCGTATTTTGAGACAGGGGAAGTTTGGTCCACCGGGGAGCTGTTTTTT. Translated: CASSPYFETGEVWSTGELFF. V is TRBV7-6 and J is TRBJ2-2; 8 bases are shared with TRBD1. CDR1 is SGHVS and CDR2 is FNYEAQ in the germline V gene. The CDR3 totals 20 residues. The V segment lost 5 bases and the J segment 4 bases; nucleotides outside the gene matches: 21.

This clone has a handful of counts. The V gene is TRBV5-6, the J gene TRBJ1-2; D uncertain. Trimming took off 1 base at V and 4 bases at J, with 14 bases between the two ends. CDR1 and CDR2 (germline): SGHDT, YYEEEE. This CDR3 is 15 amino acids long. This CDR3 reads CASSLPNSHLYGYTF. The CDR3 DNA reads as TGTGCCAGCAGCTTGCCAAACAGCCACCTCTATGGCTACACCTTC.

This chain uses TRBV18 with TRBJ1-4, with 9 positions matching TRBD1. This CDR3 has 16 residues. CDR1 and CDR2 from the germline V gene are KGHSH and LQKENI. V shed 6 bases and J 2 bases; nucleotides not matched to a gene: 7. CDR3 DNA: TGTGCCAGCTCGCCGAGAACAGGGGGCACTAATGAAAAACTGTTTTTT. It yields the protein CASSPRTGGTNEKLFF.

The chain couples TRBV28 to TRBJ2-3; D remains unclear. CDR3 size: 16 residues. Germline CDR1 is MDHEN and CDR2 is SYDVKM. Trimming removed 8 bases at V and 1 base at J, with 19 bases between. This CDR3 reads CASLTLSWAGTDTQYF. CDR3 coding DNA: TGTGCCAGCCTCACGCTTAGTTGGGCTGGCACAGATACGCAGTATTTT.

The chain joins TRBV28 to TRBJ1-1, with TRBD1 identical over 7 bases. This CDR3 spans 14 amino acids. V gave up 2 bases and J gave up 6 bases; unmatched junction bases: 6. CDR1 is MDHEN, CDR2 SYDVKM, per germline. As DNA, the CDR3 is TGTGCCAGCAGTTTAAAGCCAGGGGGATCTGAAGCTTTCTTT. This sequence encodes CASSLKPGGSEAFF.

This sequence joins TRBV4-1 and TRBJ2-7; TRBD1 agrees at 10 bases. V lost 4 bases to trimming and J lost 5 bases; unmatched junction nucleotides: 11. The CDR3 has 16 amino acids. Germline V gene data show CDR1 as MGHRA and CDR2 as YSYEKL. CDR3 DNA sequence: TGCGCCAGCAGCCTTCATTCCGGGACAGGGGACAACGAGCAGTACTTC. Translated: CASSLHSGTGDNEQYF.

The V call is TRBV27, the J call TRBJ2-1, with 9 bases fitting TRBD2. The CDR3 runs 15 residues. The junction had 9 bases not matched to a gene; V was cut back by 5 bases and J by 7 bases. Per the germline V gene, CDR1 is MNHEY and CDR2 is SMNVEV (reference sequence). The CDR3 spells CASSPSGTPGNEQFF. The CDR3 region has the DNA TGTGCCAGCAGTCCTAGCGGGACGCCCGGGAATGAGCAGTTCTTC.

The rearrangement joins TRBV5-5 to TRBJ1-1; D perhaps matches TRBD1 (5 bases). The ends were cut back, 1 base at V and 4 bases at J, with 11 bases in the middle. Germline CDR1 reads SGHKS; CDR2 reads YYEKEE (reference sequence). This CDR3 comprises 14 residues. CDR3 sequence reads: CASSLIGAATEAFF. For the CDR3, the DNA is TGTGCCAGCAGCTTGATAGGGGCGGCCACTGAAGCTTTCTTT.